Shown below are 28 T cell receptor beta chains from a single sample sequenced in a study of blood T cell repertoires in COVID-19. Only in-frame clones appear in the TCRdb table, and some are missing; sequencing was by immunoSEQ multiplex PCR. Of approximately 300,000 clones listed, about nine tenths are singletons. The sequenced material came from PBMCs or T cells enriched from blood (not recorded which). These receptors all come from a man between 60 and 75 years old who had recovered from COVID-19.

The chain carries TRBV24-1 and TRBJ2-4, with 7 positions matching TRBD1. Trimming took 3 bases from V and 6 from J; bases not matched to a gene: 10. CDR3 length equals 16 residues. The V gene's germline CDR1 is KGHDR and CDR2 SFDVKD. The CDR3 loop is CATSDPGTAGGNIQYF. As DNA, the CDR3 is TGTGCCACCAGTGATCCAGGGACAGCAGGAGGAAACATTCAGTACTTC.

V gene TRBV6-1 combines with J gene TRBJ1-5, with D unclear. From germline, CDR1 is MNHNS and CDR2 SASEGT. CDR3 length: 14 amino acids. Trimming left V 1 base short and J 5 bases short, with 9 bases between. CDR3 protein: CASSEEYRDQPQHF. Written as DNA, the CDR3 is TGTGCCAGCAGTGAAGAGTATCGGGATCAGCCCCAGCATTTT.

Note on this clone: Other nucleotide sequences in the sample specify the same CDR3. CDR3 residues: CASSLAGGQPQHF. The CDR3 DNA follows: TGTGCCAGCAGCTTAGCAGGGGGTCAGCCCCAGCATTTT. V is TRBV7-2 and J is TRBJ1-5, with a possible D match to TRBD1 (6 bases). The CDR3 contains 13 residues. CDR1 SGHTA and CDR2 FQGNSA come from the germline V gene. V lost 0 bases, J lost 6 bases, and 6 bases lay in between.

The genes are TRBV27 and TRBJ1-2; 9 bases match TRBD1. This CDR3 contains 15 residues. CDR1 and CDR2 from the germline V gene are MNHEY and SMNVEV (reference sequence). V lost 5 bases, J lost 2 bases, and 6 bases stayed unmatched. CDR3 DNA sequence: TGTGCCAGCAGTCCATGGGACAGGGAGAACTATGGCTACACCTTC. It translates to CASSPWDRENYGYTF.

V is TRBV6-2 or TRBV6-3 and J is TRBJ2-7; 9 positions agree with TRBD1. This CDR3 is 17 amino acids long. Trimming removed 0 bases from V and 4 bases from J; junction bases left unmatched: 10. Germline V gene data show CDR1 as MNHEY and CDR2 as SVGEGT. CDR3 residues: CASSYSRGRTGEYEQYF. CDR3 DNA: TGTGCCAGCAGTTACTCGCGTGGGCGGACAGGGGAATACGAGCAGTACTTC.

Here the CDR3 DNA reads TGTGCCAGCAGTGAGGGACTAGCGGGAGGACGCACAGATACGCAGTATTTT. This encodes CASSEGLAGGRTDTQYF. This chain links TRBV6-1 with TRBJ2-3; 15 bases line up with TRBD2. Per germline, CDR1 MNHNS and CDR2 SASEGT. The CDR3 spans 17 residues. V was pared by 3 bases and J by 1 base, with 2 bases of the junction left unmatched.

The rearrangement joins TRBV15 to TRBJ2-7, with TRBD2 identical over 11 bases. V was pared by 4 bases and J by 6 bases, with 5 bases of the junction left unmatched. This CDR3 is built from 14 residues. The germline V gene encodes CDR1 LNHNV and CDR2 YYDKDF (reference sequence). The CDR3 loop reads CATSMTSGTTEQYF. CDR3 DNA: TGTGCCACCAGCATGACTAGCGGGACGACCGAGCAGTACTTC.

The genes are TRBV7-8 and TRBJ2-2; D possibly corresponds to TRBD2 (6 bases). V lost 8 bases to trimming and J lost 2 bases, with 15 bases between them. The CDR3 extends over 15 amino acids. Per germline, CDR1 SGHVS and CDR2 FQNEAQ. The CDR3: CASARRAQNTGELFF. The CDR3 DNA reads TGTGCCAGCGCAAGGAGGGCCCAAAACACCGGGGAGCTGTTTTTT.

The chain links TRBV6-5 to TRBJ1-2; perhaps TRBD1 as D (6 bases). The germline V and J ends were trimmed by 6 bases and 1 base, with 9 bases remaining between them. Germline V gene lookup returns CDR1 MNHEY and CDR2 SVGAGI. This CDR3 region has 13 residues. Written as DNA, the CDR3 is TGTGCCAGCAGAAACAGGGATAACTATGGCTACACCTTC. It encodes CASRNRDNYGYTF.

The chain combines TRBV2 with TRBJ1-3; D remains ambiguous. The CDR3 is 13 amino acids. The ends were cut back, 2 bases at V and 9 bases at J, with 11 bases in the middle. Germline V gives CDR1 SNHLY, CDR2 FYNNEI. CDR3 coding DNA: TGTGCCAGCAGTGAAAACAGATTAGGCACCATATATTTT. It specifies CASSENRLGTIYF.

This clone was detected only a few times. The chain has TRBV2 and TRBJ1-3; a possible D gene is TRBD1 (5 bases). V dropped 11 bases and J dropped 0 bases, with 14 bases sitting between them. The CDR3 is made up of 14 amino acids. Germline values: CDR1 SNHLY, CDR2 FYNNEI. This chain's CDR3 is CAVRLRVSGNTIYF. The CDR3 DNA is TGTGCCGTCCGGCTCAGGGTCTCTGGAAACACCATATATTTT.

The rearrangement joins TRBV5-4 to TRBJ2-1; 8 nucleotides agree with TRBD2. The germline V gene encodes CDR1 SGHNT and CDR2 YYREEE (reference sequence). The junction had 12 bases not matched to a gene; V was cut back by 4 bases and J by 9 bases. The CDR3 contains 15 residues. The CDR3 DNA reads as TGTGCCAGCAGCCCTGGGGTAGCGGGAAGGATTGAGCAGTTCTTC. Protein: CASSPGVAGRIEQFF. The whole variable domain, filled in from reference TRBV5-4 and TRBJ2-1, reads ETGVTQSPTHLIKTRGQQVTLRCSSQSGHNTVSWYQQALGQGPQFIFQYYREEENGRGNFPPRFSGLQFPNYSSELNVNALELDDSALYLCASSPGVAGRIEQFFGPGTRLTVL.

This chain joins TRBV29-1 and TRBJ1-1; 8 bases line up with TRBD1. CDR1 is SQVTM and CDR2 is ANQGSEA in the germline V gene. This CDR3 is built from 13 residues. After removal of 7 bases from V and 3 bases from J, the junction contained 7 bases not matched to a gene. CDR3 amino acids: CSAGQGKDTEAFF. The CDR3 DNA reads TGCAGCGCCGGACAGGGTAAGGACACTGAAGCTTTCTTT.

The V gene is TRBV5-6, the J gene TRBJ2-1, with 9 bases matching TRBD2. Germline assignment: CDR1 SGHDT and CDR2 YYEEEE. The CDR3 runs to 15 residues. V was clipped by 2 bases and J by 8 bases; unmatched bases: 8. CDR3 DNA sequence: TGTGCCAGCAGCTTTAGGCCTAGCGGGAAGGATGAGCAGTTCTTC. It codes for CASSFRPSGKDEQFF.

V is TRBV2 and J is TRBJ1-5, with D possibly matching TRBD1 (5 bases). Germline assignment: CDR1 SNHLY and CDR2 FYNNEI. V lost 5 bases to trimming and J lost 2 bases, with 10 bases between them. The CDR3 sequence is 14 residues long. The CDR3 is CASSSQGGNQPQHF. The CDR3 DNA is TGTGCCAGCAGTTCGCAGGGTGGCAATCAGCCCCAGCATTTT.

The rearrangement links TRBV6-2 or TRBV6-3 to TRBJ1-5; 8 bases match TRBD1. CDR3 length: 16 amino acids. V lost 6 bases to trimming and J lost 2 bases; unmatched junction nucleotides: 9. Germline values: CDR1 MNHEY, CDR2 SVGEGT. CDR3 loop: CASSLVKGQGNQPQHF. CDR3 nucleotides: TGTGCCAGCAGCCTCGTTAAGGGACAGGGCAATCAGCCCCAGCATTTT.

The rearrangement uses TRBV19 and TRBJ2-1, with D uncertain. Between the trimmed V and J ends, which lost 0 bases and 0 bases, there was a span of 9 bases. Looked up from germline, CDR1 is LNHDA and CDR2 is SQIVND (reference sequence). The length of the CDR3 is 16 residues. Here the CDR3 reads CASSIDGMSSYNEQFF. The CDR3 DNA sequence: TGTGCCAGTAGTATAGACGGTATGAGCTCCTACAATGAGCAGTTCTTC.

The V gene is TRBV4-1, the J gene TRBJ2-7; 9 bases line up with TRBD1. With 8 bases clipped from V and 3 bases from J, the junction kept 5 bases outside the gene matches. The germline CDR1 and CDR2 sequences are MGHRA and YSYEKL. The CDR3 consists of 13 residues. The CDR3 protein is CASGQGNGYEQYF. The DNA for the CDR3 is TGCGCCAGCGGACAGGGGAACGGCTACGAGCAGTACTTC.

The chain couples TRBV4-3 to TRBJ2-6; D is undetermined. The CDR3 is 17 residues long. V was trimmed by 3 bases and J by 1 base, leaving 13 bases between them. Germline lookup yields CDR1 LGHNA and CDR2 YSLEER. CDR3 amino acids: CASSQIPGRSGANVLTF. CDR3 in DNA: TGCGCCAGCAGCCAGATCCCGGGTAGATCTGGGGCCAACGTCCTGACTTTC.

The chain couples TRBV7-9 to TRBJ1-1; D is undetermined. CDR1 is SEHNR and CDR2 is FQNEAQ in the germline V gene (reference sequence). The CDR3 length is 14 residues. V lost 5 bases and J 4 bases, leaving 14 bases between the germline ends. Written as DNA, the CDR3 is TGTGCCAGCAGCGTCAACTCATTGTTCACTGAAGCTTTCTTT. Its protein is CASSVNSLFTEAFF. Complete variable domain (other parts from reference TRBV7-9 and TRBJ1-1): DTGVSQNPRHKITKRGQNVTFRCDPISEHNRLYWYRQTLGQGPEFLTYFQNEAQLEKSRLLSDRFSAERPKGSFSTLEIQRTEQGDSAMYLCASSVNSLFTEAFFGQGTRLTVV.

The count of this clone is one. This chain uses TRBV28 with TRBJ2-3; 9 bases match TRBD2. The germline V gene has CDR1 MDHEN and CDR2 SYDVKM. This CDR3 is 17 amino acids long. Trimming at V came to 10 bases and at J to 1 base, leaving 15 bases not matched to a gene. The CDR3 loop is CATRGSGRRWGTDTQYF. For the CDR3, the DNA is TGTGCCACCCGGGGAAGCGGGAGGAGGTGGGGCACAGATACGCAGTATTTT.

The chain recombines TRBV5-1 with TRBJ2-7; TRBD2 agrees at 9 bases. Germline lookup yields CDR1 SGHRS and CDR2 YFSETQ. V dropped 6 bases and J dropped 6; count of bases not matched to a gene: 10. The length of the CDR3 is 14 residues. The CDR3 spells CASTPLGLASEQYF. Written as DNA, the CDR3 is TGCGCCAGCACCCCATTGGGACTAGCCTCCGAGCAGTACTTC.

About this clone: At the DNA level, this CDR3 is encoded by other sequences in the same sample as well. The chain has TRBV5-5 and TRBJ1-1, with D tentatively TRBD1 (5 bases). CDR3 size: 13 residues. From germline, CDR1 is SGHKS and CDR2 YYEKEE (reference sequence). V lost 1 base and J lost 1, with 5 bases in between. As DNA, the CDR3 is TGTGCCAGCAGCTTGCAGGGGAACACTGAAGCTTTCTTT. It yields the protein CASSLQGNTEAFF.

This clone came up once. The rearrangement joins TRBV19 to TRBJ2-1; D possibly corresponds to TRBD1 (6 bases). CDR3 size: 16 residues. The V gene's germline CDR1 is LNHDA and CDR2 SQIVND (reference sequence). V was shortened by 4 bases and J by 8 bases, with 21 bases between the two germline ends. The CDR3 sequence: CASSRVRGPSGDEQFF. In DNA form, the CDR3 reads TGTGCCAGTAGTAGAGTTCGGGGCCCCTCAGGGGATGAGCAGTTCTTC.

V usage is TRBV10-3 and J usage is TRBJ2-3; D may be TRBD2 (6 bases). Germline V gives CDR1 ENHRY, CDR2 SYGVKD. This CDR3 is 13 amino acids long. The CDR3 DNA reads TGTCCCTTGCCCGGGTGGGAGGCAGATACGCAGTATTTT. It translates to CPLPGWEADTQYF.

This sequence joins TRBV5-1 and TRBJ2-7, with TRBD2 matching 9 bases. CDR1 is SGHRS, CDR2 YFSETQ, per germline. The junction had 7 bases not matched to a gene; V was cut back by 3 bases and J by 3 bases. The CDR3 is made up of 15 amino acids. CDR3 protein: CASSSLAGAYYEQYF. The DNA of the CDR3 is TGCGCCAGCAGCTCGTTAGCGGGAGCCTACTACGAGCAGTACTTC.

The chain combines TRBV27 with TRBJ1-2; tentative D call: TRBD1 (5 bases). CDR1 is MNHEY and CDR2 is SMNVEV in the germline V gene (reference sequence). The CDR3 is made up of 15 amino acids. V lost 6 bases to trimming and J lost 8 bases, with 22 bases between them. The CDR3 protein is CASSRTGGDAGGYTF. CDR3 nucleotide sequence: TGTGCCAGCAGCCGGACCGGGGGAGATGCTGGAGGCTACACCTTC.

The chain joins TRBV6-5 to TRBJ2-7; D possibly corresponds to TRBD1 (5 bases). Germline V lookup: CDR1 MNHEY, CDR2 SVGAGI. Trimming removed 2 bases at V and 4 bases at J, with 12 bases between. The CDR3 totals 14 residues. CDR3 sequence: CASSYTAGMYEQYF. DNA of the CDR3: TGTGCCAGCAGTTACACGGCAGGGATGTACGAGCAGTACTTC.